The 28 T cell receptor beta chains below all came from one sample that was sequenced in a study of T cells in women clearing cervical HPV infection. Method: immunoSEQ multiplex PCR; TCRdb's copy keeps in-frame clones and lacks some. In all, the sample yields about 19,000 clones. The sequencing input was blood buffy coat. These receptor sequences come from a woman between 18 and 75 years old with a cervical HPV16 infection that either progressed to CIN3+ or cleared (not recorded which).

About this clone: Read coverage stops 3 residues before the CDR3 terminus; the germline J gene supplies the remainder. The chain combines TRBV6-2 or TRBV6-3 with TRBJ2-1; tentatively, D is TRBD1 (5 bases). V lost 4 bases and J 6 bases, leaving 13 bases between the germline ends. Germline CDR1 and CDR2: MNHEY and SVGEGT. The CDR3 extends over 14 amino acids. This chain's CDR3 is CASSWDRTFNEQFF. The CDR3 bases that were read are TGTGCCAGCAGTTGGGATCGGACATTCAATGAG.

In the case of this clone: The observed sequence ends 3 residues before the CDR3 terminus, with the missing tail filled in from the germline J gene. J is TRBJ1-6 and V is TRBV30, with D possibly TRBD1 on 5 matching bases. Germline lookup yields CDR1 GTSNPN and CDR2 SVGIG (reference sequence). This CDR3 contains 16 residues. The covered CDR3 bases are TGTGCCTGGAGTGGGGATACCTCCGACAGCGGGTTGACC. It specifies CAWSGDTSDSGLT. The whole CDR3 sequence reads CAWSGDTSDSGLTLHF.

About this clone: The read ends 3 residues shy of where the CDR3 ends; the end is completed using the germline J gene. V is TRBV7-2 and J is TRBJ2-1, with a tentative D call TRBD1 (6 bases). CDR3 length: 13 amino acids. Trimming removed 2 bases from V and 7 bases from J, with 9 bases in between. Germline assignment: CDR1 SGHTA and CDR2 FQGNSA. The sequenced part of the CDR3 DNA is TGTGCCAGCAGCTTATACCAGGGGAATGAG. Encoded protein: CASSLYQGNE. The complete CDR3 reads CASSLYQGNEQFF. The whole variable domain, remainder taken from reference TRBV7-2 and TRBJ2-1, is GAGVSQSPSNKVTEKGKDVELRCDPISGHTALYWYRQSLGQGLEFLIYFQGNSAPDKSGLPSDRFSAERTGGSVSTLTIQRTQQEDSAVYLCASSLYQGNEQFFGPGTRLTVL.

As for this clone: The sequence runs out 3 residues before the end of the CDR3; the remainder is reconstructed from the germline J gene. The V call is TRBV7-2, the J call TRBJ1-6, with 9 bases that match TRBD1. The CDR3 length is 13 residues. Germline V lookup: CDR1 SGHTA, CDR2 FQGNSA. Germline trimming cut 2 bases from V and 12 bases from J; bases unmatched to any gene: 2. The CDR3 reads CASSLHRGQPLHF. The sequenced CDR3 bases are TGTGCCAGCAGCTTACACAGGGGGCAACCC.

In the case of this clone: The read halts 3 residues ahead of the CDR3 end, with the missing end drawn from the germline J gene. The gene calls are TRBV7-6 and TRBJ2-2; D could derive from TRBD1 or TRBD2 (7 bases each). The germline V gene has CDR1 SGHVS and CDR2 FNYEAQ. This CDR3 has 16 amino acids. V was shortened by 6 bases and J by 4 bases, with 18 bases between the two germline ends. Incomplete CDR3 DNA: TGTGCCAGCAGTAGGGAGGGGGCGGTCGTCACCGGGGAG. It is translated as CASSREGAVVTGE. The complete CDR3 reads CASSREGAVVTGELFF.

On this clone: The observed sequence ends 3 residues before the CDR3 terminus, with the missing tail filled in from the germline J gene. The chain carries TRBV18 and TRBJ2-2; possibly TRBD1 for D (6 bases). The CDR3 totals 15 residues. CDR1 KGHSH and CDR2 LQKENI come from the germline V gene. The sequenced CDR3 bases are TGTGCCAGCTCACCATCACAGGGCACTAATGAAAAG. This encodes CASSPSQGTNEK. The full CDR3 sequence reads CASSPSQGTNEKLFF.

Regarding this clone: Read sequence stops 3 residues before the CDR3 end, and the germline J gene provides the missing end. This chain connects TRBV18 to TRBJ1-1; D not certain. Looked up from germline, CDR1 is KGHSH and CDR2 is LQKENI. The CDR3 runs to 17 residues. The germline V and J ends were trimmed by 1 base and 4 bases, with 19 bases remaining between them. Incomplete CDR3 DNA: TGTGCCAGCTCACCACGTGAGGGTTTTATCCGGAGCACTGAA. Its translation is CASSPREGFIRSTE. The full-length CDR3 reads as CASSPREGFIRSTEAFF. Together with reference TRBV18 and TRBJ1-1, the CDR3 gives the full variable domain: NAGVMQNPRHLVRRRGQEARLRCSPMKGHSHVYWYRQLPEEGLKFMVYLQKENIIDESGMPKERFSAEFPKEGPSILRIQQVVRGDSAAYFCASSPREGFIRSTEAFFGQGTRLTVV.

As concerns this clone: The CDR3 goes on 3 residues after the read ends, and that part is filled in from the germline J gene. The genes are TRBV20-1 and TRBJ2-1; D is possibly TRBD2 (5 bases). V lost 4 bases to trimming and J lost 4 bases, with 17 bases between them. The CDR3 contains 15 residues. Germline lookup yields CDR1 DFQATT and CDR2 SNEGSKA (reference sequence). CDR3: CSAIRFLTGYNEQFF. The part of the CDR3 DNA that was read is TGCAGTGCTATCAGATTTTTAACGGGGTACAATGAG.

Comments on this clone: The read stops 3 residues short of the end of the CDR3; the missing end is completed from the germline J gene. The rearrangement joins TRBV19 to TRBJ2-5; tentatively, D is TRBD2 (6 bases). Germline V lookup: CDR1 LNHDA, CDR2 SQIVND (reference sequence). The CDR3 totals 14 residues. V was pared by 2 bases and J by 3 bases, with 10 bases between. Partial CDR3 DNA: TGTGCCAGTAGTATAAGGGACTCAAAAGAGACC. Its protein is CASSIRDSKET. In full, the CDR3 reads CASSIRDSKETQYF.

On this clone: Coverage ceases 3 residues before the CDR3 finishes, and the germline J gene fills in the end. The chain has TRBV5-1 and TRBJ2-5; a possible D gene is TRBD1 (5 bases). The CDR3 contains 15 residues. Germline V gene data show CDR1 as SGHRS and CDR2 as YFSETQ. Trimming cost V 4 bases and J 4 bases, with 17 bases left between them. This chain's CDR3 is CASSLESGFPETQYF. Partial CDR3 DNA: TGCGCCAGCAGCCTAGAATCAGGGTTCCCAGAGACC.

As concerns this clone: The read gets to within 3 residues of the CDR3 end, and the germline J gene fills in the rest. This chain links TRBV6-1 with TRBJ2-7, with a possible D match to TRBD1 (5 bases). This CDR3 has 15 residues. Per the germline V gene, CDR1 is MNHNS and CDR2 is SASEGT. Trimming pared 1 base from V and 4 bases from J, leaving 14 bases between. The CDR3 sequence is CASSEEETAAYEQYF. The CDR3 DNA, read in part, is TGTGCCAGCAGTGAAGAGGAGACAGCCGCGTACGAG.

Of note for this clone: The CDR3 end falls 3 residues outside the read, so it is completed with the germline J gene. This chain joins TRBV5-1 and TRBJ2-7; TRBD1 matches at 8 bases. This CDR3 region has 15 residues. The J segment lost 6 bases and the V segment lost 0 bases, leaving 8 bases of the junction unmatched. Germline lookup yields CDR1 SGHRS and CDR2 YFSETQ. Partial CDR3 DNA: TGCGCCAGCAGCTTGGTGGACAGGGCCCTGGGCGAG. Protein product: CASSLVDRALGE. The whole CDR3 protein is CASSLVDRALGEQYF.

About this clone: The DNA ends 3 residues before the CDR3 does, and the rest of the CDR3 is filled in from the germline J gene. The rearrangement links TRBV6-2 or TRBV6-3 to TRBJ2-2, with D possibly TRBD1 on 5 matching bases. The CDR3 is 17 amino acids. Trimming shortened V by 4 bases and J by 5 bases, and 20 bases separated the two germline ends. Germline assignment: CDR1 MNHEY and CDR2 SVGEGT. The CDR3 loop reads CASSFFSRAAGTGELFF. The sequenced CDR3 bases are TGTGCCAGCAGTTTCTTCTCAAGGGCGGCAGGGACCGGGGAG.

A remark on this clone: Read sequence stops 3 residues before the CDR3 end, and the germline J gene provides the missing end. The chain employs TRBV20-1 and TRBJ2-3; TRBD1 matches 7 bases. Germline V gene data show CDR1 as DFQATT and CDR2 as SNEGSKA (reference sequence). The CDR3 loop spans 13 amino acids. The sequenced part of the CDR3 DNA is TGCAGTGCTAGAGATTGGCAGGGGGAGACG. Its translation: CSARDWQGET. The full CDR3 is CSARDWQGETQYF.

As for this clone: Read coverage stops 3 residues before the CDR3 terminus; the germline J gene supplies the remainder. The chain is built from TRBV20-1 and TRBJ2-5, with TRBD1 matching over 10 bases. Germline assignment: CDR1 DFQATT and CDR2 SNEGSKA (reference sequence). Trimming at V came to 4 bases and at J to 7 bases, leaving 3 bases not matched to a gene. There are 12 residues in the CDR3. CDR3 DNA (partial): TGCAGTGCTAAGGGACAGGGGATGACC. Its protein product is CSAKGQGMT. The full-length CDR3 reads as CSAKGQGMTQYF.

To note about this clone: The read ends 3 residues before the CDR3 terminus; that terminus is restored from the germline J gene. V gene TRBV18 combines with J gene TRBJ2-3; 11 nucleotides match TRBD2. Trimming cost V 3 bases and J 4 bases; bases outside gene matches: 6. The germline V gene has CDR1 KGHSH and CDR2 LQKENI. The CDR3 has 16 amino acids. Partial CDR3 DNA: TGTGCCAGCTCACCTTTAGCGGGGGGGCTCTCAGATACG. It yields the protein CASSPLAGGLSDT. The full-length CDR3 reads as CASSPLAGGLSDTQYF.

As concerns this clone: The CDR3 extends 3 residues past the end of the read, so its final part is completed from the germline J gene. The V and J genes are TRBV2 and TRBJ2-3, with 11 positions matching TRBD1. V was pared by 6 bases and J by 0 bases, with 5 bases of the junction left unmatched. The CDR3 is 16 residues long. Germline V gives CDR1 SNHLY, CDR2 FYNNEI. The CDR3 sequence: CASRPRTGGSTDTQYF. CDR3 DNA, as far as it was read: TGTGCCAGCAGACCTCGGACAGGGGGCAGCACAGATACG.

With respect to this clone: The CDR3 end falls 3 residues outside the read, so it is completed with the germline J gene. The chain couples TRBV7-2 to TRBJ1-5; perhaps TRBD1 as D (6 bases). Germline V gene lookup returns CDR1 SGHTA and CDR2 FQGNSA. This CDR3 is 12 amino acids long. Trimming removed 5 bases from V and 6 bases from J, with 8 bases in between. The CDR3 sequence: CASSQQGQPQHF. The sequenced CDR3 bases are TGTGCCAGCAGCCAACAGGGTCAGCCC.

To note about this clone: The read terminates 3 residues ahead of where the CDR3 ends, so the germline J gene completes it. Different DNA sequences within this sample yield the same CDR3. The gene calls are TRBV18 and TRBJ2-1; weak D call: TRBD2 (5 bases). The V gene lost 3 bases and the J gene lost 3 bases, with 15 bases spanning the gap. The germline V gene has CDR1 KGHSH and CDR2 LQKENI. The CDR3 extends over 16 amino acids. The CDR3: CASSPPSRGVYNEQFF. The CDR3 DNA, read in part, is TGTGCCAGCTCACCTCCTTCCCGGGGAGTCTACAATGAG.

About this clone: The read terminates 3 residues before the CDR3 end, so the remaining end is supplied by the germline J gene. V usage is TRBV14 and J usage is TRBJ1-6, with a tentative D call TRBD1 (5 bases). The germline V gene encodes CDR1 SGHDN and CDR2 FVKESK. The length of the CDR3 is 15 residues. V was cut by 1 base and J by 10 bases, with 14 bases left in between. The CDR3 region is CASSQAGGAGSPLHF. The part of the CDR3 DNA that was read is TGTGCCAGCAGCCAAGCAGGAGGGGCCGGCTCACCC.

As regards this clone: Read sequence stops 3 residues before the CDR3 end, and the germline J gene provides the missing end. The rearrangement joins TRBV11-3 to TRBJ2-3; D might be TRBD2 (7 bases). CDR3 length equals 15 residues. V lost 5 bases to trimming and J lost 2 bases, with 14 bases between them. Germline assignment: CDR1 SGHNT and CDR2 YENEEA. The DNA read from the CDR3 is TGTGCCAGCAGCGGGAGGGGGTCGACCACAGATACG. Translating it yields CASSGRGSTTDT. The CDR3 as a whole reads CASSGRGSTTDTQYF.

CDR3: CASSPGAGSYSNQPQHF. The sequenced CDR3 bases are TGTGCCAGCTCACCAGGGGCAGGGAGCTATAGCAATCAGCCC. The rearrangement uses TRBV18 and TRBJ1-5; D possibly corresponds to TRBD1 (5 bases). The CDR3 end is not reached by the read, which stops 3 residues before it; the germline J gene fills it in. V was clipped by 2 bases and J by 0 bases, with 14 bases between them. This CDR3 has 17 amino acids. Germline CDR1 reads KGHSH; CDR2 reads LQKENI.

As for this clone: The read finishes 3 residues shy of the CDR3 end, and the germline J gene is used to complete it. The J gene is TRBJ1-2, the V gene TRBV6-1, with D uncertain. Germline assignment: CDR1 MNHNS and CDR2 SASEGT. Trimming took off 3 bases at V and 7 bases at J, with 15 bases between the two ends. This CDR3 spans 14 amino acids. CDR3 DNA (partial): TGTGCCAGCAGTGATGAGGGCAGGATTGGTGGC. Amino acid sequence: CASSDEGRIGG. The CDR3, in full, reads CASSDEGRIGGYTF.

Comment on this clone: Coverage ceases 3 residues before the CDR3 finishes, and the germline J gene fills in the end. The chain uses TRBV30 and TRBJ1-1, with 9 bases matching TRBD1. CDR3 length: 19 amino acids. Germline loops: CDR1 GTSNPN, CDR2 SVGIG (reference sequence). The CDR3 bases that were read are TGTGCCTGGAGTTCCGGGACAGGGCTTGGGACCCTAGCCAAAAACATT. Its protein is CAWSSGTGLGTLAKNI. The whole CDR3 protein is CAWSSGTGLGTLAKNIAFF. Supplemented by reference TRBV30 and TRBJ1-1, the full variable domain reads SQTIHQWPATLVQPVGSPLSLECTVEGTSNPNLYWYRQAAGRGLQLLFYSVGIGQISSEVPQNLSASRPQDRQFILSSKKLLLSDSGFYLCAWSSGTGLGTLAKNIAFFGQGTRLTVV.

The sequenced part of the CDR3 DNA is TGTGCCAGCAGCTTAGGGGCAGATAATTCACCC. Encoded protein: CASSLGADNSP. The whole CDR3 protein reads CASSLGADNSPLHF. The rearrangement joins TRBV7-6 to TRBJ1-6, with D unclear. The sequenced fragment ends 3 residues before the CDR3 boundary, so the rest is inferred from the germline J gene. CDR1 and CDR2 (germline): SGHVS, FNYEAQ. Trimming removed 1 base at V and 5 bases at J, with 6 bases between. The CDR3 has 14 amino acids. The variable domain in full, with the rest retrieved from reference TRBV7-6 and TRBJ1-6, is GAGVSQSPRYKVTKRGQDVALRCDPISGHVSLYWYRQALGQGPEFLTYFNYEAQQDKSGLPNDRFSAERPEGSISTLTIQRTEQRDSAMYRCASSLGADNSPLHFGNGTRLTVT.

Comment on this clone: The CDR3 goes on 3 residues after the read ends, and that part is filled in from the germline J gene. The chain uses TRBV5-4 and TRBJ1-2; D is undetermined. The CDR3 consists of 14 residues. Per the germline V gene, CDR1 is SGHNT and CDR2 is YYREEE (reference sequence). V was shortened by 0 bases and J by 4 bases, with 10 bases between the two germline ends. The CDR3 bases that were read are TGTGCCAGCAGCTTGGGTATAGAAATCTATGGC. Translation: CASSLGIEIYG. The full CDR3 protein is CASSLGIEIYGYTF.

In regard to this clone: The read is 3 residues too short to cover the CDR3 end, so that end is filled in from the germline J gene. The V gene is TRBV10-1, the J gene TRBJ2-3; 8 bases agree with TRBD2. The germline V gene has CDR1 WNHNN and CDR2 SYGVQD (reference sequence). V shed 3 bases and J 7 bases; nucleotides not matched to a gene: 3. The CDR3 contains 13 residues. The part of the CDR3 DNA that was read is TGCGCCAGCAGTGATTCGGGGGGGAATACG. Amino acids: CASSDSGGNT. The whole CDR3 protein is CASSDSGGNTQYF.

About this clone: The sequence runs out 3 residues before the end of the CDR3; the remainder is reconstructed from the germline J gene. This sequence joins TRBV7-2 and TRBJ1-4; D uncertain. Per germline, CDR1 SGHTA and CDR2 FQGNSA. CDR3 length: 13 amino acids. Trimming cost V 3 bases and J 5 bases, with 7 bases left between them. The CDR3 here is CASSFVFNEKLFF. CDR3 bases read: TGTGCCAGCAGCTTCGTCTTCAATGAAAAA. Combining the CDR3 with reference TRBV7-2 and TRBJ1-4 gives the whole variable domain GAGVSQSPSNKVTEKGKDVELRCDPISGHTALYWYRQSLGQGLEFLIYFQGNSAPDKSGLPSDRFSAERTGGSVSTLTIQRTQQEDSAVYLCASSFVFNEKLFFGSGTQLSVL.